A selection of T cell receptor beta chains follows, all from one sample in a study of T cells after yellow fever vaccination. TCRdb analysed the 5' RACE reads with MiXCR anew, one entry per CDR3 protein. The table lists 450,000 to 650,000 distinct CDR3 sequences, just over 20% of them singletons, with about a sixth in the top ten. Here the sequenced sample was PBMCs, taken roughly 20 days after the first yellow fever vaccination. All receptors derive from a man younger than 35 who received the YFV17D yellow fever vaccine. Each CDR3 is given with its conserved first and last residue. The order of the fields is J gene, V gene, clone size, D gene, CDR3 protein, CDR3 DNA. The D gene is left open where the match is weak. Size is stated for part of the rows, as once, few or many counts, or as a class when the clone is expanded.

TRBJ1-5 TRBV6-2/TRBV6-3 . . CASTTGISSNQPQHF TGTGCCAGCACCACCGGTATTTCGAGCAATCAGCCCCAGCATTTT
TRBJ2-5 TRBV5-1 . . CASSLITKETQYF TGCGCCAGCAGCTTGATCACAAAAGAGACCCAGTACTTC
TRBJ2-5 TRBV7-2 . . CASSLAPRGAVKTQYF TGTGCCAGCAGCTTAGCGCCCCGGGGGGCCGTCAAGACCCAGTACTTC
TRBJ2-3 TRBV14 . TRBD2 CASSRVTSDPTDTQYF TGTGCCAGCAGCCGGGTGACTAGCGACCCCACAGATACGCAGTATTTT
TRBJ2-3 TRBV2 . . CASSRFYTDTQYF TGTGCCAGCAGTCGGTTTTACACAGATACGCAGTATTTT
TRBJ2-5 TRBV7-9 . . CASSLEARSSQETQYF TGTGCCAGCAGCTTAGAGGCTAGGAGCAGCCAAGAGACCCAGTACTTC
TRBJ2-7 TRBV6-1 . . CASSERDRSGEQYF TGTGCCAGCAGTGAACGGGACAGAAGCGGGGAGCAGTACTTC
TRBJ1-5 TRBV6-1 . TRBD1 CATKGASGNQPQHF TGTGCCACGAAGGGGGCTTCGGGCAATCAGCCCCAGCATTTT
TRBJ2-4 TRBV7-9 . . CASSLNMNIQYF TGTGCCAGCAGCTTAAACATGAACATTCAGTACTTC
TRBJ2-5 TRBV5-6 . . CASSLEGGSEAQYF TGTGCCAGCAGCTTGGAGGGTGGTAGCGAGGCCCAGTACTTC
TRBJ2-1 TRBV5-1 . TRBD2 CASSDTSGGSNEQFF TGCGCCAGCAGCGACACTAGCGGGGGCTCCAATGAGCAGTTCTTC
TRBJ2-2 TRBV4-2 . . CASSQEQGSTGELFF TGTGCCAGCAGCCAAGAACAGGGAAGCACCGGGGAGCTGTTTTTT
TRBJ1-1 TRBV14 . . CASSSQPNTEAFF TGTGCCAGCAGCTCACAGCCGAACACTGAAGCTTTCTTT
TRBJ2-3 TRBV29-1 many . CSVEEGLRTDTQYF TGCAGCGTTGAAGAAGGTCTCAGGACAGATACGCAGTATTTT
TRBJ2-7 TRBV5-1 . . CASSLAGQEPPYEQYF TGCGCCAGCAGCTTGGCCGGCCAGGAACCCCCCTACGAGCAGTACTTC
TRBJ2-2 TRBV12-3/TRBV12-4 few TRBD1 CASSPSDRAGELFF TGTGCCAGCAGTCCATCGGACAGGGCCGGGGAGCTGTTTTTT
TRBJ2-5 TRBV7-9 once TRBD2 CASTSRGLGETQYF TGTGCCAGCACCTCGCGGGGGTTGGGAGAGACCCAGTACTTC
TRBJ2-3 TRBV9 few . CASSALGGGGLADTQYF TGTGCCAGCAGCGCCCTGGGGGGGGGCGGTCTTGCAGATACGCAGTATTTT
TRBJ2-1 TRBV28 . . CASSAFWGPTANEQFF TGTGCCAGCAGCGCATTCTGGGGGCCCACCGCCAATGAGCAGTTCTTC
TRBJ2-2 TRBV30 . . CAWSVAETGELFF TGTGCCTGGAGTGTAGCTGAGACCGGGGAGCTGTTTTTT
TRBJ2-5 TRBV7-2 few . CASSLTVRDQYF TGTGCCAGCAGCTTAACAGTCCGGGACCAGTACTTC
TRBJ2-7 TRBV4-3 . TRBD1 CASSQGTGREQYF TGCGCCAGCAGCCAAGGGACAGGGCGGGAGCAGTACTTC